This T cell receptor beta chain was sequenced during a study of identifying expanded T cells in peripheral blood. General study points: Technical replicates showed around 1.2 changed clones; around two weeks approximately 16; four weeks 19. Clone count variance between roughly 2-week samples rose with total template count.

Collection occurred without any documented infections or immune events in donors. The repertoire was sequenced with immunoSEQ multiplex PCR; TCRdb's copy has only in-frame clones and lacks some. The repertoire holds under 100,000 clones, around 84% seen once, with 3.5% to 5% in the top ten. With regard to this clone: Its antigen is unknown.

CDR3 length: 14 residues. Trimming took off 0 bases at V and 8 bases at J, with 12 bases between the two ends. Germline V CDR1 and CDR2: SGHRS, YFSETQ. The sample was blood. The origin of this receptor is a person aged 18 to 70 in good health. The V and J genes are TRBV5-1 and TRBJ2-1; D is unresolved. CDR3 in amino acids: CASSLGGSDYEQFF. In nucleotides, the CDR3 is TGCGCCAGCAGCTTGGGAGGTTCCGACTATGAGCAGTTCTTC.